One sample yielded the 15 T cell receptor beta chains listed below, sequenced in a study of T cells in Graves' hyperthyroidism and ophthalmopathy (dated by TCRdb to about 2019). The library was obtained by multiplex PCR. TCRdb records Illumina HiSeq 2000 as the sequencer. Amplification of TCR beta CDR3 regions was carried out from RNA transcripts. The TCR CDR3 was subjected to a first round of RT-PCR using the HTBI primer set and the Qiagen OneStep RT-PCR kit. TCRdb took the public reads, trimmed them with fastp at Q25, ran MiXCR for clone calling and kept in-frame beta chains. Entries are consolidated by CDR3 protein sequence, retaining the most common genes and DNA. Across this sample there are around 340,000 distinct CDR3 sequences, with around 20% seen only once. The ten largest clones add up to 50% of the sample. The sample consisted of blood. Source of these receptors: a woman in her forties or fifties with Graves' hyperthyroidism.

At least ten counts were recorded for this clonotype. In DNA, the CDR3 is TGTGCCAGCAGTTACGGCGGACAGGGGGGGTACGAGCAGTACTTC. The encoded protein is CASSYGGQGGYEQYF. The genes are TRBV6-1 and TRBJ2-7; TRBD1 agrees at 10 bases. There are 15 residues in the CDR3. The V and J ends lost 5 bases and 4 bases, in that order; junction bases with no gene match: 8. Germline assignment: CDR1 MNHNS and CDR2 SASEGT.

The chain employs TRBV11-2 and TRBJ1-2; 7 positions match TRBD1. Per germline, CDR1 SGHAT and CDR2 FQNNGV. The CDR3 consists of 14 residues. V dropped 5 bases and J dropped 6; count of bases not matched to a gene: 9. The CDR3 nucleotides read TGTGCCAGCAGCGGAACGACAGGGAGCGATGGCTACACCTTC. Residues: CASSGTTGSDGYTF.

This clonotype was observed at least ten times. The chain is built from TRBV6-1 and TRBJ2-2, with 10 bases that match TRBD1. The CDR3 runs to 15 residues. Germline-derived CDR1 and CDR2 are MNHNS and SASEGT. J was trimmed by 7 bases and V by 5 bases; bases with no gene match: 7. The CDR3 nucleotides read TGTGCCAGCAGTTATTCTGGGACAGGGGACGGGGAGCTGTTTTTT. Protein sequence: CASSYSGTGDGELFF.

CDR3 in DNA: TGCAGTGCTAGATCAGGGTGGACTGAAGCTTTCTTT. Translated: CSARSGWTEAFF. The V gene is TRBV20-1, the J gene TRBJ1-1, with a tentative D call TRBD1 (5 bases). The CDR3 totals 12 residues. V was cut by 2 bases and J by 5 bases, with 9 bases left in between. Germline assignment: CDR1 DFQATT and CDR2 SNEGSKA (reference sequence).

This clonotype has at least ten counts. The chain uses TRBV20-1 and TRBJ2-3; possibly TRBD2 for D (6 bases). Germline lookup yields CDR1 DFQATT and CDR2 SNEGSKA (reference sequence). The length of the CDR3 is 14 residues. The CDR3, as DNA: TGCAGCCCCCGGTCTAGCGCCAACACAGATACGCAGTATTTT. As protein: CSPRSSANTDTQYF.

The chain uses TRBV7-9 and TRBJ2-5; TRBD1 matches at 11 bases. V lost 4 bases and J lost 4; bases outside the gene matches: 5. CDR1 and CDR2 from the germline V gene are SEHNR and FQNEAQ (reference sequence). CDR3 length: 15 amino acids. Here the CDR3 reads CASSSDRGPGETQYF. In DNA, the CDR3 is TGTGCCAGCAGCTCGGACAGGGGGCCGGGAGAGACCCAGTACTTC.

In this sample, this clonotype turned up a few times. Lacking the conserved final phenylalanine or tryptophan, this CDR3 likely reflects a read error. This rearrangement joins TRBV3-1 to TRBJ2-5; D call uncertain. The germline V gene encodes CDR1 LGHDT and CDR2 YNNKEL (reference sequence). The CDR3 length is 12 residues. Deletions cut 4 bases from V and 1 base from J, with 4 bases between. The CDR3 DNA follows: TGTGCCAGCAGCCCCACCCAAGAGACCCAGTACCTC. Translation: CASSPTQETQYL.

This clonotype was seen more than once but under ten times. V and J are TRBV20-1 and TRBJ2-5; TRBD1 matches at 7 bases. The CDR3 consists of 13 residues. Germline lookup yields CDR1 DFQATT and CDR2 SNEGSKA (reference sequence). Germline trimming cut 3 bases from V and 1 base from J; bases unmatched to any gene: 2. CDR3 DNA sequence: TGCAGTGCTAGCCGGACAGGCCAAGAGACCCAGTACTTC. Translated: CSASRTGQETQYF.

The sample holds many counts of this clonotype. The chain uses TRBV7-2 and TRBJ2-1; D is ambiguous. V dropped 2 bases and J dropped 6 bases, with 5 bases sitting between them. This CDR3 has 12 residues. Per the germline V gene, CDR1 is SGHTA and CDR2 is FQGNSA. CDR3 sequence (DNA): TGTGCCAGCAGCTTAAGGTTCAATGAGCAGTTCTTC. This sequence encodes CASSLRFNEQFF.

As regards this clonotype: This clone may be a read error of a much larger clone one base away. The chain combines TRBV20-1 with TRBJ2-5; 8 bases fit TRBD2. CDR1 and CDR2 (germline): DFQATT, SNEGSKA (reference sequence). The length of the CDR3 is 16 residues. CDR3 DNA sequence: TGCAGTGCTAGACCCCCTTCGGGGGGGAACCAAGGGACCCAGTACTTC. It specifies CSARPPSGGNQGTQYF.

This chain links TRBV7-2 with TRBJ2-7; D may be TRBD2 (5 bases). The germline V gene encodes CDR1 SGHTA and CDR2 FQGNSA. This CDR3 spans 15 amino acids. The ends were cut back, 5 bases at V and 4 bases at J, with 18 bases in the middle. This CDR3 is CASSPEPTNFYEQYF. Written as DNA, the CDR3 is TGTGCCAGCAGCCCTGAGCCGACTAATTTTTACGAGCAGTACTTC. The full variable domain, completed using reference TRBV7-2 and TRBJ2-7, is GAGVSQSPSNKVTEKGKDVELRCDPISGHTALYWYRQSLGQGLEFLIYFQGNSAPDKSGLPSDRFSAERTGGSVSTLTIQRTQQEDSAVYLCASSPEPTNFYEQYFGPGTRLTVT.

This clonotype was detected ten times or more. The CDR3 loop is CSARTGPVTQYF. The DNA of the CDR3 is TGCAGCGCTCGGACAGGTCCAGTGACCCAGTACTTC. The chain uses TRBV29-1 and TRBJ2-5; 7 bases match TRBD1. The length of the CDR3 is 12 residues. V gave up 7 bases and J gave up 7 bases; unmatched junction bases: 9. Per germline, CDR1 SQVTM and CDR2 ANQGSEA.

This clonotype occurred many times. The gene calls are TRBV6-1 and TRBJ2-7; 8 bases are shared with TRBD1. CDR1 and CDR2 from the germline V gene are MNHNS and SASEGT. The CDR3 runs to 17 residues. V trimming: 6 bases; J trimming: 3 bases; junction bases outside the gene matches: 16. The CDR3 region has the DNA TGTGCCAGCAGGGAGGCGCAGGGGGCTGCCGGGAGCTACGAGCAGTACTTC. Amino acids: CASREAQGAAGSYEQYF.

This clonotype has only one observation. This may be a read error, as it is one base from a much larger clone. CDR3 sequence (DNA): TGTGCCTGGAGTACCCGGGTAGGCCTAGCCAAAAACATTCAGTACTTC. The encoded protein is CAWSTRVGLAKNIQYF. V is TRBV30 and J is TRBJ2-4, with no clear D. CDR1 GTSNPN and CDR2 SVGIG come from the germline V gene (reference sequence). This CDR3 spans 16 amino acids. V shed 2 bases and J shed 0 bases, with 14 bases lying between them.

Only a few counts were recorded for this clonotype. A read error may account for a junction end that differs from germline. This sequence joins TRBV30 and TRBJ1-1, with D possibly matching TRBD1 (5 bases). CDR3 length: 14 residues. Germline loops: CDR1 GTSNPN, CDR2 SVGIG (reference sequence). This CDR3 reads CAWSLGHRNTEASF. CDR3 DNA: TGTGCCTGGAGCTTAGGACATAGGAACACTGAAGCTTCCTTT.